One and the same sample provided the 5 T cell receptor beta chains below, sequenced in a study of identical twins. From the 5' RACE reads, TCRdb called clonotypes with MiXCR, one entry per CDR3 protein. The table records 350,000 to 450,000 distinct CDR3 sequences, under 20% of them present only once. Material: naive T cells sorted from blood. Source of these receptors: a man in his fifties in good health.

This clonotype was observed many times. The chain employs TRBV18 and TRBJ2-1; weak D call: TRBD2 (6 bases). CDR1 and CDR2 from the germline V gene are KGHSH and LQKENI. This CDR3 has 15 residues. V was clipped by 3 bases and J by 8 bases, with 17 bases between them. This chain's CDR3 is CASSPLYGSEDEQFF. The CDR3 DNA reads TGTGCCAGCTCACCCCTGTACGGGAGCGAGGATGAGCAGTTCTTC.

The chain uses TRBV4-3 and TRBJ2-2; 9 bases are a match to TRBD1. Germline CDR1 is LGHNA and CDR2 is YSLEER. CDR3 length: 16 amino acids. Losses at the gene ends were 1 base for V and 0 bases for J; bases not matched to a gene: 0. The CDR3 nucleotides are TGCGCCAGCAGCCAAGGGGACAGGGCGAACACCGGGGAGCTGTTTTTT. Translation: CASSQGDRANTGELFF.

V and J are TRBV15 and TRBJ2-5; no reliable D call. Trimming left V 0 bases short and J 3 bases short, with 8 bases between. CDR1 is LNHNV and CDR2 is YYDKDF in the germline V gene (reference sequence). The CDR3 extends over 14 amino acids. The CDR3 reads CATSRDPVKETQYF. CDR3 bases: TGTGCCACCAGCAGAGATCCAGTTAAAGAGACCCAGTACTTC. Full variable domain (outside the CDR3, taken from reference TRBV15 and TRBJ2-5): DAMVIQNPRYQVTQFGKPVTLSCSQTLNHNVMYWYQQKSSQAPKLLFHYYDKDFNNEADTPDNFQSRRPNTSFCFLDIRSPGLGDTAMYLCATSRDPVKETQYFGPGTRLLVL.

Ten or more counts support this clonotype. The chain carries TRBV7-8 and TRBJ1-5; no firm D call. The CDR3 extends over 15 amino acids. Trimming removed 4 bases from V and 7 bases from J, with 17 bases in between. CDR1 and CDR2 from the germline V gene are SGHVS and FQNEAQ. For the CDR3, the DNA is TGTGCCAGCAGCTCGGGGAGGGAGTTAGGGCAGCCCCAGCATTTT. Translated, it gives CASSSGRELGQPQHF.

This clonotype was seen at least ten times. V usage is TRBV20-1 and J usage is TRBJ2-1; unclear D gene. Germline V gene lookup returns CDR1 DFQATT and CDR2 SNEGSKA (reference sequence). The CDR3 has 12 amino acids. DNA for the CDR3: TGCAGGGCAATTGGGCTGGATAATGAGCAGTTCTTC. Protein product: CRAIGLDNEQFF.